This TCR beta chain is from a study of blood T cell repertoires in COVID-19. In the study overall: Sample material is recorded as cDNA or gDNA derived from T cells, B-cell-depleted T cells, or PBMCs.

Germline CDR1 is MNHEY and CDR2 is SMNVEV (reference sequence). Trimming pared 3 bases from V and 9 bases from J, leaving 15 bases between. The CDR3 totals 13 residues. Assay: immunoSEQ multiplex PCR; the TCRdb copy retains only in-frame clones and omits some. The profile shows hundreds of thousands of clones, roughly 87% of them singletons. Sequenced: peripheral blood. This sequence joins TRBV27 and TRBJ2-7, with D perhaps TRBD1 (6 bases). The TCR was taken from a man in his late teens or twenties with COVID-19, enrolled during active disease. The CDR3 loop is CASSFTGITTQYF. The CDR3 DNA reads TGTGCCAGCAGTTTTACAGGGATTACGACGCAGTACTTC.